This record concerns one T cell receptor (beta chain) sequence. The data are from a study of blood T cell repertoires in COVID-19. Study-wide background: Material from acute and convalescent COVID-19 was sourced from the United States, Italy and Spain.

Sequenced by immunoSEQ multiplex PCR; TCRdb stores in-frame clones only, minus some. Of 140,000 or so clones in the sample, approximately 87% are singletons; the top ten hold about 11%. The CDR3 totals 12 residues. CDR1 and CDR2 from the germline V gene are MDHEN and SYDVKM. Trimming took 3 bases from V and 3 from J, leaving 5 bases between them. This TCR was recovered from a man aged 60 to 75 who had recovered from COVID-19. Specimen: PBMCs or T cells enriched from blood (not recorded which). The V call is TRBV28, the J call TRBJ2-5; D unclear. The CDR3 loop reads CASSLPEETQYF. CDR3 DNA sequence: TGTGCCAGCAGTTTGCCAGAAGAGACCCAGTACTTC.